What follows are 5 T cell receptor beta chains derived from one specimen sequenced in a study of cytomegalovirus exposure and HLA in healthy donors. 60 Vbeta and 13 Jbeta primers were used in PCR. Clones were sequenced by immunoSEQ multiplex PCR, and TCRdb holds only the in-frame ones, with some missing. The repertoire holds more than 110,000 clones, with around 77% as singletons. The sequenced material came from PBMCs. All receptors come from a woman in her fifties or sixties in good health and CMV-seronegative.

V and J are TRBV7-9 and TRBJ2-1; a possible D gene is TRBD2 (5 bases). The germline gives CDR1 SEHNR, CDR2 FQNEAQ (reference sequence). The V end lost 5 bases, the J end lost 5 bases, and 7 bases lay between the germline ends. This CDR3 spans 12 amino acids. The CDR3 DNA reads as TGTGCCAGCAGCCGGGATCACAATGAGCAGTTCTTC. Its translation is CASSRDHNEQFF.

This clone appeared a few times. The CDR3 here is CASSQVKGTGGWNEQFF. The CDR3 nucleotides read TGCGCCAGCAGCCAAGTAAAGGGGACAGGGGGGTGGAATGAGCAGTTCTTC. The gene calls are TRBV4-1 and TRBJ2-1; 11 bases line up with TRBD1. The CDR3 is 17 residues long. V was clipped by 1 base and J by 7 bases; unmatched bases: 9. Germline CDR1 MGHRA, CDR2 YSYEKL.

CDR3 sequence: CASSPLRGPDTGELFF. The CDR3 DNA is TGTGCCAGCTCACCACTTAGGGGGCCAGACACCGGGGAGCTGTTTTTT. The rearrangement joins TRBV18 to TRBJ2-2; 7 bases map to TRBD1. Germline loops: CDR1 KGHSH, CDR2 LQKENI. Trimming cost V 1 base and J 3 bases; bases outside gene matches: 5. This CDR3 contains 16 residues.

The chain combines TRBV27 with TRBJ1-3, with D perhaps TRBD1 (6 bases). Trimming pared 4 bases from V and 4 bases from J, leaving 14 bases between. This CDR3 region has 15 residues. The germline gives CDR1 MNHEY, CDR2 SMNVEV (reference sequence). The CDR3 is CASSSRGSLGNTIYF. DNA of the CDR3: TGTGCCAGCAGTTCCAGGGGATCGCTAGGAAACACCATATATTTT.

The chain joins TRBV9 to TRBJ2-1; 12 bases map to TRBD2. This CDR3 region has 17 residues. Trimming cost V 0 bases and J 7 bases; bases outside gene matches: 8. CDR1 is SGDLS, CDR2 YYNGEE, per germline. CDR3 sequence: CASSVALGLAGGNEQFF. CDR3 sequence (DNA): TGTGCCAGCAGCGTAGCTCTTGGGCTAGCGGGGGGGAATGAGCAGTTCTTC.